The entry below gives a single T cell receptor beta chain sequence along with its context. Its target is unknown. The assay was immunoSEQ multiplex PCR, and TCRdb's table has in-frame clones only and misses some. This sample has about 82,000 clones, with roughly 85% found just once. This sample stems from a study of OX40 agonist ivuxolimab in advanced cancers. Study results and limitations: On average, CD8+ T cells had more expanded clones than CD4+.

The CDR3 is 15 amino acids. Germline assignment: CDR1 SGDLS and CDR2 YYNGEE. V shed 4 bases and J 5 bases; nucleotides not matched to a gene: 9. The chain uses TRBV9 and TRBJ2-5; TRBD2 matches 9 bases. Sequenced here: CD4+ or CD8+ T cells sorted from blood, sampled in a trial of the OX40 agonist ivuxolimab. The clonotype originates from an adult with an advanced solid tumor such as melanoma, head and neck, liver or kidney cancer. This CDR3 reads CASSPAGGRMETQYF. The CDR3 nucleotides read TGTGCCAGCAGCCCGGCGGGGGGGCGAATGGAGACCCAGTACTTC.